The clone carrying this T cell receptor (beta chain) was recorded at least ten times. This sample is part of a study of T cells in Graves' hyperthyroidism and ophthalmopathy. Regions amplified from RNA transcripts were the TCR beta CDR3 regions. TCR CDR3 underwent first-round RT-PCR with the HTBI primer set. MiXCR was run by TCRdb on the multiplex PCR reads, yielding one entry per CDR3 protein. The sample holds around 450,000 distinct CDR3 sequences, roughly 13% seen once. Germline V lookup: CDR1 GTSNPN, CDR2 SVGIG (reference sequence). This CDR3 has 13 amino acids. The V end was cut by 2 bases, the J end by 2 bases, with 10 bases between.

The material sequenced was blood. The TCR was taken from a woman aged 18-30 years with Graves' hyperthyroidism. The V call is TRBV30, the J call TRBJ2-7; D is unresolved. CDR3 DNA sequence: TGTGCCTGGAGTTCCGTTAATCCCTACGAGCAGTACTTC. Residues: CAWSSVNPYEQYF. Full variable domain (missing parts from reference TRBV30 and TRBJ2-7): SQTIHQWPATLVQPVGSPLSLECTVEGTSNPNLYWYRQAAGRGLQLLFYSVGIGQISSEVPQNLSASRPQDRQFILSSKKLLLSDSGFYLCAWSSVNPYEQYFGPGTRLTVT.